A selection of T cell receptor beta chains follows, all from one sample in a study of blood T cell repertoires in COVID-19. Clones were sequenced by immunoSEQ multiplex PCR, and TCRdb holds only the in-frame ones, with some missing. The repertoire holds 100,000 to 120,000 clones, roughly 85% seen once, with 15% to 20% in the top ten. The sequencing sample was made of peripheral blood. The receptors were gathered from a woman aged 80 or over with active or convalescent COVID-19. The CDR3 runs from the conserved cysteine through the conserved F or W. A D gene is named only where the DNA matches it firmly. The size field is filled for only some rows; it gives once, few, many or a size class.

D gene,clone size,J gene,V gene,CDR3 protein,CDR3 DNA
.,.,TRBJ2-7,TRBV6-2/TRBV6-3,CASSFSPTYEQYF,TGTGCCAGCAGTTTCAGTCCCACCTACGAGCAGTACTTC
.,.,TRBJ1-2,TRBV5-1,CASSLVAPGAGNYGYTF,TGCGCCAGCAGCTTGGTGGCTCCGGGAGCGGGTAACTATGGCTACACCTTC
.,.,TRBJ2-7,TRBV27,CASSRPGGLDEQYF,TGTGCCAGCAGTCGCCCAGGCGGGCTCGACGAGCAGTACTTC
.,.,TRBJ2-3,TRBV7-6,CASSLGYGEVADTQYF,TGTGCCAGCAGCTTAGGGTATGGAGAGGTGGCAGATACGCAGTATTTT
.,once,TRBJ1-1,TRBV10-3,CAISESRQGNTEAFF,TGTGCCATCAGTGAGTCGCGGCAGGGGAACACTGAAGCTTTCTTT
.,.,TRBJ2-5,TRBV9,CASSVVARGETQYF,TGTGCCAGCAGCGTAGTGGCTAGGGGTGAGACCCAGTACTTC
.,.,TRBJ1-4,TRBV9,CASSVVGGRNEKLFF,TGTGCCAGCAGCGTAGTAGGTGGGAGGAATGAAAAACTGTTTTTT
TRBD2,.,TRBJ2-1,TRBV7-8,CASRLSWTSGGNEQFF,TGTGCCAGCAGGCTAAGTTGGACTAGCGGGGGGAATGAGCAGTTCTTC
TRBD1,.,TRBJ1-6,TRBV6-5,CASSYDRDRGPSPLHF,TGTGCCAGCAGTTATGACCGGGACAGGGGGCCTTCACCCCTCCACTTT
TRBD1,few,TRBJ2-7,TRBV6-5,CASSYGTGYEQYF,TGTGCCAGCAGTTACGGGACAGGGTACGAGCAGTACTTC
.,.,TRBJ2-5,TRBV5-1,CASSLARETQYF,TGCGCCAGCAGCTTGGCCAGGGAGACCCAGTACTTC